The 22 T cell receptor beta chains below were found in one sample sequenced in a study of identical twins. TCRdb fed the 5' RACE reads into MiXCR, producing one record per CDR3 protein. Counted here are about 530,000 distinct CDR3 sequences, 20% to 25% occurring once; the ten biggest clones make up about 0.48%. These same records also appear under a second study, on yellow fever vaccine responses in identical twins.

The source material was CD4+ T cells sorted from blood. Receptors originate from a woman younger than 35 in good health.

Only a few counts were recorded for this clonotype. V and J are TRBV5-1 and TRBJ2-1; D tentatively reads TRBD1 or TRBD2 (5 bases each). This CDR3 is 16 amino acids long. Germline V gene sequence: CDR1 SGHRS, CDR2 YFSETQ. Trimming removed 4 bases at V and 6 bases at J, with 20 bases between. The CDR3 protein is CASSALGDGDLNEQFF. In DNA, the CDR3 is TGCGCCAGCAGCGCCCTTGGGGACGGGGATCTCAATGAGCAGTTCTTC. The whole variable domain, remainder taken from reference TRBV5-1 and TRBJ2-1, is KAGVTQTPRYLIKTRGQQVTLSCSPISGHRSVSWYQQTPGQGLQFLFEYFSETQRNKGNFPGRFSGRQFSNSRSEMNVSTLELGDSALYLCASSALGDGDLNEQFFGPGTRLTVL.

This clonotype appeared a few times. This chain uses TRBV28 with TRBJ2-7, with TRBD2 matching over 11 bases. The CDR3 is made up of 15 amino acids. Trimming cost V 5 bases and J 0 bases; bases outside gene matches: 3. Per the germline V gene, CDR1 is MDHEN and CDR2 is SYDVKM. CDR3 nucleotide sequence: TGTGCCAGCAGTGTGACTAGCGGGATCTCCTACGAGCAGTACTTC. Its translation: CASSVTSGISYEQYF.

This chain connects TRBV27 to TRBJ2-1; 8 bases map to TRBD2. The germline V gene has CDR1 MNHEY and CDR2 SMNVEV (reference sequence). This CDR3 region has 15 residues. The trim removed 6 bases at V and 4 bases at J, leaving 8 bases unmatched. CDR3: CASRLAGGKYNEQFF. The CDR3 DNA reads TGTGCCAGCAGGCTTGCGGGGGGAAAATACAATGAGCAGTTCTTC.

In this sample, this clonotype turned up a few times. The V gene is TRBV6-1, the J gene TRBJ2-2; a weak D match, TRBD2 (5 bases). V was trimmed by 8 bases and J by 1 base, leaving 11 bases between them. Germline V CDR1 and CDR2: MNHNS, SASEGT. CDR3 length: 14 amino acids. The CDR3, as DNA: TGTGCCAGCTGTGGACTCCTGAACACCGGGGAGCTGTTTTTT. Its translation: CASCGLLNTGELFF.

In its sample, this clonotype was seen many times. The chain couples TRBV29-1 to TRBJ2-3; D is undetermined. The germline V and J ends were trimmed by 0 bases and 2 bases, with 9 bases remaining between them. Germline CDR1 SQVTM, CDR2 ANQGSEA. CDR3 length: 14 amino acids. The CDR3 region has the DNA TGCAGCGTTGAAGATCGTCTTTCCACAGATACGCAGTATTTT. This translates into CSVEDRLSTDTQYF.

The gene calls are TRBV20-1 and TRBJ1-2; D gene ambiguous. The V gene lost 6 bases and the J gene lost 7 bases, with 18 bases spanning the gap. This CDR3 comprises 13 residues. Per the germline V gene, CDR1 is DFQATT and CDR2 is SNEGSKA (reference sequence). CDR3 bases: TGCAGTGCCAGTGACCCTGCCAGGTCTGGCTACACCTTC. This encodes CSASDPARSGYTF.

This clonotype has more than one count but fewer than ten. The chain carries TRBV9 and TRBJ2-7; 7 bases are a match to TRBD2. Germline CDR1 and CDR2: SGDLS and YYNGEE. The CDR3 runs to 14 residues. Germline trimming cut 1 base from V and 6 bases from J; bases unmatched to any gene: 7. This CDR3 reads CASSVRGGSGEQYV. CDR3 coding DNA: TGTGCCAGCAGCGTACGCGGGGGTAGTGGCGAGCAGTACGTC.

The chain employs TRBV6-1 and TRBJ1-1; perhaps TRBD1 as D (5 bases). From germline, CDR1 is MNHNS and CDR2 SASEGT. Trimming removed 6 bases at V and 8 bases at J, with 22 bases between. The CDR3 contains 15 residues. The CDR3 nucleotides are TGTGCCAGCAGCACTACCTCACCCGGGGCCGGGGAAGCTTTCTTT. Amino acids: CASSTTSPGAGEAFF.

There are a few counts of this clonotype. The chain joins TRBV7-2 to TRBJ2-7; no firm D call. This CDR3 contains 15 residues. Germline V gene sequence: CDR1 SGHTA, CDR2 FQGNSA. Trimming cost V 1 base and J 0 bases, with 10 bases left between them. CDR3 coding DNA: TGTGCCAGCAGCTTAGGCATATGGAGCTCCTACGAGCAGTACGTC. Translated: CASSLGIWSSYEQYV.

Turning to this clonotype: A much larger clone lies one base from this, so it may be a read error. V and J are TRBV5-1 and TRBJ2-2; perhaps TRBD1 as D (6 bases). Trimming cost V 0 bases and J 0 bases, with 6 bases left between them. Germline CDR1 SGHRS, CDR2 YFSETQ. CDR3 length equals 15 residues. The CDR3 spells CASSLGDTNTGELFF. As DNA, the CDR3 is TGCGCCAGCAGCTTGGGGGACACGAACACCGGGGAGCTGTTTTTT.

This clonotype occurred a few times. The chain couples TRBV28 to TRBJ2-4; D remains ambiguous. This CDR3 spans 12 amino acids. In germline, CDR1 is MDHEN, CDR2 SYDVKM. Trimming cost V 5 bases and J 8 bases, with 10 bases left between them. The CDR3 loop is CASSDIPHIQYF. As DNA, the CDR3 is TGTGCCAGCAGTGACATACCCCACATTCAGTACTTC.

The rearrangement joins TRBV7-8 to TRBJ2-7, with 9 bases lining up with TRBD2. The CDR3 is 15 amino acids. V was clipped by 1 base and J by 2 bases; unmatched bases: 3. Looked up from germline, CDR1 is SGHVS and CDR2 is FQNEAQ. CDR3 region: CASSLDLAGTYEQYF. The CDR3 DNA follows: TGTGCCAGCAGCTTAGATCTAGCGGGAACCTACGAGCAGTACTTC.

The gene calls are TRBV7-2 and TRBJ2-4; D is perhaps TRBD1 (6 bases). CDR1 and CDR2 from the germline V gene are SGHTA and FQGNSA. V lost 5 bases to trimming and J lost 1 base, with 15 bases between them. This CDR3 region has 16 residues. CDR3 DNA sequence: TGTGCCAGCAGCCTAGGGCCAGGGGCGGCCAAAAACATTCAGTACTTC. This translates into CASSLGPGAAKNIQYF.

This chain uses TRBV5-1 with TRBJ2-5; 7 nucleotides align to TRBD1. Trimming took 7 bases from V and 2 from J; bases not matched to a gene: 8. The germline gives CDR1 SGHRS, CDR2 YFSETQ. The CDR3 runs 14 residues. The CDR3, as DNA: TGCGCCAGCGGTCGGGACAGAACTCAAGAGACCCAGTACTTC. The encoded protein is CASGRDRTQETQYF.

The gene calls are TRBV5-1 and TRBJ2-2; no clear D. The V end was cut by 0 bases, the J end by 5 bases, with 11 bases between. Germline V gene data show CDR1 as SGHRS and CDR2 as YFSETQ. The CDR3 runs 15 residues. The CDR3 nucleotides are TGCGCCAGCAGCTTGGGGGGAATAAGGACCGGGGAGCTGTTTTTT. Its translation: CASSLGGIRTGELFF.

The rearrangement links TRBV29-1 to TRBJ1-4; no definite D call. CDR3 length: 10 amino acids. Trimming took 7 bases from V and 11 from J, leaving 11 bases between them. The germline V gene has CDR1 SQVTM and CDR2 ANQGSEA. DNA for the CDR3: TGCAGCGCCCTGTCGGGGAAACTGTTTTTT. This encodes CSALSGKLFF. The full variable domain, its missing parts supplied by reference TRBV29-1 and TRBJ1-4, is SAVISQKPSRDICQRGTSLTIQCQVDSQVTMMFWYRQQPGQSLTLIATANQGSEATYESGFVIDKFPISRPNLTFSTLTVSNMSPEDSSIYLCSALSGKLFFGSGTQLSVL.

There are a few counts of this clonotype. The chain couples TRBV5-1 to TRBJ2-3; D not certain. Germline V gene data show CDR1 as SGHRS and CDR2 as YFSETQ. The CDR3 runs to 16 residues. Trimming stripped 3 bases from V and 0 bases from J, with 14 bases between. The CDR3 region has the DNA TGCGCCAGCAGCTCGGGCCAAAGGGATAGCACAGATACGCAGTATTTT. This encodes CASSSGQRDSTDTQYF.

The chain has TRBV12-3 or TRBV12-4 and TRBJ2-1; 9 bases agree with TRBD1. J gave up 4 bases and V 11 bases, and 24 bases lay outside the gene matches. The CDR3 is 19 amino acids. The CDR3 DNA reads as TGTGCCCGCTGTCCCGCGGAGGGGACAGGGTCATTCCCTTACAATGAGCAGTTCTTC. This codes for CARCPAEGTGSFPYNEQFF.

In its sample, this clonotype was seen a few times. The chain uses TRBV20-1 and TRBJ2-5, with 9 bases that match TRBD2. In germline, CDR1 is DFQATT, CDR2 SNEGSKA (reference sequence). The CDR3 is 13 amino acids. Trimming at V came to 6 bases and at J to 3 bases, leaving 5 bases not matched to a gene. The CDR3 nucleotides are TGCAGTGCACCGAGCGGGGGGAAAGAGACCCAGTACTTC. Its translation: CSAPSGGKETQYF.

The rearrangement joins TRBV12-3 or TRBV12-4 to TRBJ1-1, with D maybe TRBD1 (6 bases). V shed 2 bases and J shed 4 bases, with 17 bases lying between them. The CDR3 loop spans 16 amino acids. The CDR3 DNA follows: TGTGCCAGCAGTTTATCCAGGGGAGTTGGTGGCACTGAAGCTTTCTTT. It codes for CASSLSRGVGGTEAFF.

This clonotype was detected only a few times. The J gene is TRBJ2-1, the V gene TRBV12-3 or TRBV12-4; D gene uncertain. V was cut by 1 base and J by 7 bases, with 11 bases left in between. This CDR3 is 14 amino acids long. The CDR3 region is CASSLDPVRNEQFF. Written as DNA, the CDR3 is TGTGCCAGCAGTTTAGATCCGGTAAGGAATGAGCAGTTCTTC.

In this sample, this clonotype turned up a few times. The gene calls are TRBV20-1 and TRBJ2-3; 10 bases are shared with TRBD2. CDR1 and CDR2 from the germline V gene are DFQATT and SNEGSKA (reference sequence). There are 17 residues in the CDR3. Germline trimming cut 5 bases from V and 3 bases from J; bases unmatched to any gene: 14. The CDR3 DNA reads as TGCAGTGCTCCTCGACTAGCGGGCCTCACCGAAACAGATACGCAGTATTTT. Protein product: CSAPRLAGLTETDTQYF.